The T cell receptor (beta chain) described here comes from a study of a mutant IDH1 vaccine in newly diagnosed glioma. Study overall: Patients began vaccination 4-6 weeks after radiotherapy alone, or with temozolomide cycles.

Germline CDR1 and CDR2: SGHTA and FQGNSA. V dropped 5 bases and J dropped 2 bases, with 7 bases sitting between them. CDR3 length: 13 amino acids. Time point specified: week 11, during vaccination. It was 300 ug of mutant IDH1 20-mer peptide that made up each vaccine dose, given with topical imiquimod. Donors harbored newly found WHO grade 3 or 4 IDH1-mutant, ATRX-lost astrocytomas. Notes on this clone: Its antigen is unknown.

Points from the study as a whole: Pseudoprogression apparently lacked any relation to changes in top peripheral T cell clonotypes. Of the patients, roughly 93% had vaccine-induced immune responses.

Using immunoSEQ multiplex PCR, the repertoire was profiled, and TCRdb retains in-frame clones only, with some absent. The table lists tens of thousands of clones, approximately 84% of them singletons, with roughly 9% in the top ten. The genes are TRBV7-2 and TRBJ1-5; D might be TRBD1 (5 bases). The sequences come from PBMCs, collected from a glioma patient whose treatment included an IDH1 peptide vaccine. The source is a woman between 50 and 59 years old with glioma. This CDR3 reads CASSPRGNQPQHF. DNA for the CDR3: TGTGCCAGCAGCCCCAGGGGCAATCAGCCCCAGCATTTT. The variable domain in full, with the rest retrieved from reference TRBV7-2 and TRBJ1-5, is GAGVSQSPSNKVTEKGKDVELRCDPISGHTALYWYRQSLGQGLEFLIYFQGNSAPDKSGLPSDRFSAERTGGSVSTLTIQRTQQEDSAVYLCASSPRGNQPQHFGDGTRLSIL.